This T cell receptor (beta chain) was sequenced during a study of Japanese encephalitis immunity and Zika vaccine responses (dated by TCRdb to about 2021). About the investigation overall: The included participants were given three 5.0 ug doses of alum-adjuvanted ZPIV at weeks 0, 4 and 28. The study examined whether earlier vaccination against Japanese encephalitis virus (JEV) or yellow fever virus (YFV) influenced CD4 T cell responses to the Zika vaccine. The stimulations used peptide pools from ZIKV structural proteins divided into flavivirus-conserved and non-conserved sets, or JEV or YFV peptides that matched the pre-vaccination. The ZIKV peptides, 15-mers that overlapped by 11 residues, were chosen for containing NetMHCpan/NetMHCII-predicted epitopes with affinity below 50 nM. More than 5 representative participants per pre-vaccination group were picked for TCR sequencing, using samples from week 52 and from week 0, the point after pre-vaccination but before ZPIV. Before ZPIV, 12 to 13 participants were given one dose of YFV vaccine (YF-VAX), while eight or nine participants were flavivirus-naive. TCR repertoires from three flavivirus-naive individuals were additionally analyzed at weeks 2, 6 and 52 after the start of ZPIV vaccination. Two to three months ahead of the first ZPIV dose, 11 to 13 participants were given JEV vaccine (IXIARO) as a two-dose regimen with the doses 28 days apart. What the study reported, not specific to this receptor: JEV-pre-vaccinated donors showed higher repertoire similarity across time-points and stimulations than YFV-pre-vaccinated donors, indicating more clonotypes common to ZIKV and JEV stimulation. The individual peptides behind the cross-reactive responses were not identified because limits on sample size made peptide-pool deconvolution impossible. The analysis covered only a subset of trial participants who had three doses and adequate samples, rather than the whole vaccinated cohort. CD8 T cell responses of very low magnitude were detected against ZIKV peptide pools and were observed in only a few individuals. Samples clustered by participant with no similarity between individuals, suggesting no public TCRs were detected. In JEV-pre-vaccinated donors, the repertoire richness of CD4 T cells responding to conserved ZIKV epitopes dropped significantly after ZPIV.

The cysteine opens and the phenylalanine closes a CDR3 of 16 amino acids. CDR3 DNA only is kept here, 48 bases in frame from base 1. This clonotype was observed many times. Base qualities are not provided; no much larger clone lies one nucleotide away. PBMCs were labeled with CellTrace CFSE and were cultured for 6 days in RPMI containing about 8% human serum plus peptide pools at approximately 0.94 ug/mL each. On a BD FACSAria, proliferating CD4 T cells were sorted without fixation as live CD56-CD19-CD16-CD3+CD4+ CFSE-low cells. Enrolled adults were healthy and seronegative for ZIKV, JEV, YFV, DENV and WNV by microneutralization screening. Samples were obtained from a phase 1, double-blinded, randomized, placebo-controlled trial of an alum-adjuvanted Zika purified-inactivated virus (ZPIV) vaccine. Peripheral blood mononuclear cells were isolated by standard procedure and were kept frozen in liquid nitrogen until use.

The library was prepared using 5' RACE. Before sequencing, TCRbeta libraries were pooled in proportion to the sorted cell numbers of each library. Total RNA was extracted from sorted cells with RNAzol RT, and cDNA was synthesized with an oligo(dT) primer and a template-switching oligo. The TCRbeta V-CDR3-J region was amplified by PCR with Kapa HiFi between a SMARTer oligo primer and a TCRbeta constant-region primer. A second PCR added Illumina adaptors and sample-specific index barcodes, with HighPrep bead cleanup and Bioanalyzer confirmation of a roughly 650 bp band. Libraries were sequenced on an Illumina MiSeq with 2x151 bp paired-end reads. Per the original workflow: An in-house Java program demultiplexed the reads, while MiXCR assigned TCRbeta annotations and counted clonotypes. Repertoire overlap used Morisita-Horn indices from the R package vegan, with UPGMA clustering and Circos plots of recurring clonotypes. Shannon diversity and richness were normalized to the highest possible value given the input cell numbers, yielding values from 0 to 1. CDR3beta sequences were aligned with MUSCLE, distances were computed with SeqinR, and multidimensional scaling was plotted in R. Using fastp at Q25 and MiXCR, TCRdb reprocessed the public reads and kept productive beta chains. Records with the same CDR3 protein are collapsed into one entry carrying the most frequent genes and DNA. The V and J calls were determined by TCRdb, not by the authors. In all, the sample holds under 300 distinct CDR3 sequences, and over 4% of those were seen once. The ten largest clones represent 28% of the sample.

The TCR sequence derives from an adult woman who received an inactivated Zika virus vaccine. The sequences come from antigen-activated CD4+ T cells from blood, cultured, collected during a Zika inactivated vaccine study. Here the chain combines TRBV21-1 and TRBJ1-2. TRBV21-1 is assigned pseudogene status. Read as DNA, the sequence is TGTGCCAGCAGACCTAGGGGGACGAGGGGGAGCTATGGCTACACCTTC. It translates to CASRPRGTRGSYGYTF.